This T cell receptor beta chain was sequenced in a study of cytomegalovirus exposure and HLA in healthy donors (dated by TCRdb to about 2017). About the study as a whole: According to an earlier analysis of 450 to 650 of the donors, some 170 million T cells yielded 90 million to 140 million unique TCR beta sequences and around 280 Gb of sequence data. To decide whether each TCR beta V gene segment behaved as functional or pseudogenic, an earlier analysis of approximately 620 of the donors relied on high-throughput TCR beta sequencing. Typing coverage varied by locus: 629-630 donors for A, B, C, DRB1 and DQB1; more than 500 for DQA1; 606 for DPA1; 450 to 480 for DPB1. In a later analysis, previously published TCR beta repertoires from 550 to 750 donors were re-analyzed and high-resolution HLA genotyping was added so that TCR occurrence patterns could be studied. Four to six DR-DQ haplotypes were handled as single units for association and clustering because linkage in the cohort was strong. A separate validation cohort of over 95 different subjects was used in addition to the roughly 720-subject first cohort. A later genetic analysis took genome-wide SNP genotypes for about 55% of the 666 donors and used that subset as a discovery cohort. The genetic ancestry cluster associated with self-reported Caucasian donors included 65% to 90% of the 300 to 450 genotyped donors. Rather than using new phenotypic data, the later analysis identified candidate immune exposures from TCR beta sequences and from how often those sequences occurred across donors. Donor age, sex, ethnicity and CMV serostatus were collected together with the repertoire data. An early release that covered roughly 600 HLA-typed donors contained approximately 300 gigabases of sequencing data and some 87 million unique TCR sequences. HLA typing covered class I and class II loci at four-digit resolution. The T cell repertoires of around 670 subjects were profiled by immunosequencing and related to cytomegalovirus serostatus. The study aimed to test whether signatures of past pathogen exposure could be identified by cataloging public T cell receptors. Among 398 genotyped donors of the cohort, an average of approximately 250,000 unique TCR beta nucleotide sequences were sequenced per donor, around a sixth of them non-productive. The study combined high-throughput TCR immunosequencing, statistical association of individual TCRs with disease status, and machine learning to predict cytomegalovirus infection status. Every discovery cohort repertoire had been produced on one sequencing platform.

Of note for this clone: The clone's antigen remains unknown. Sequence at one end of the junction differs from germline and may be a read error. At the DNA level, this CDR3 is encoded by other sequences in the same sample as well.

The paper's findings and limits, for the study overall: According to a later genetic analysis, donors in an Asian-associated ancestry cluster had fewer N-insertions in productive TCRs than the approximately 670-donor mean. A total of 150 or so TCR beta chains were listed by the study as associated with cytomegalovirus. Roughly uniform sequencing depth across donors was assumed in presence/absence analyses, although this assumption may not hold. Because counts were too low, 15 to 20 rarely observed V segments, including chromosome 9 orphons, were left out of the earlier analysis of about 620 of the donors. The 87-base-pair reads could not distinguish some IMGT-functional V segments, including TRBV6-2 and TRBV6-3, so those segments were excluded. Cytomegalovirus status was reported to be diagnosed by the classifier with high specificity and sensitivity in both the original and validation cohorts. The only immune exposure information available for the cohort was CMV serostatus. In vitro tests confirmed that a few of the cytomegalovirus-associated TCR beta chains recognize cytomegalovirus antigens. Correlated functional status among segregating V segments might be attributable to linkage disequilibrium, but an unknown experimental factor could not be ruled out. According to a later analysis, most CMV-associated TCR beta chains appeared to be HLA-restricted, and the HLA associations seemed to be driven largely by CMV exposure. In a later analysis, HLA-associated TCR beta chains were found to be more clonally expanded and to have lower generation probabilities than equally common non-associated chains. A later analysis associated approximately 17,000 TCR beta sequences with specific HLA alleles at a false discovery rate of 0.05. In an earlier analysis of roughly 500 of the donors, most TCR beta V segments appeared in productive rearrangements about 87% or about 30% of the time, broadly matching IMGT annotations. In a later analysis, several top co-occurrence clusters were reported to appear linked to parvovirus B19, influenza, CMV and Epstein-Barr virus. In a later genetic analysis, a missense DCLRE1C variant was associated with V-gene and J-gene trimming of TCR beta chains, and the association was replicated in an independent cohort. When HLA alleles, especially DR and DQ, strongly co-occurred, TCR associations were difficult to assign to individual alleles. While some public TCRs were present in many individuals, most TCR sequences turned up only very rarely across donors. Because some donors lacked HLA typing at each locus, the association tests relied only on the typed subset. A further reported finding was that TCR beta sequences accurately predicted the HLA-A and HLA-B alleles for most subjects in the first cohort. Only TCR beta chains were sequenced in this cohort, and the absence of alpha or paired-chain data limited detectable features. The authors suggested that the approach could potentially be extended to other disease states and immunological phenotypes. A later analysis found that TCR association rates varied across HLA loci, with DRB1 alleles showing the most associated TCRs and HLA-C alleles the fewest. A group of highly shared sequence variants was considered likely to be a technical artifact of the sequencing pipeline.

The cohort consisted of hundreds of healthy bone marrow donors. All cohort members were sampled while nominally healthy, although unrecorded immune exposures were likely present. The donor was CMV seronegative and belonged to the group of 380 or so seronegative cohort members. Every donor gave a peripheral blood sample, and the peripheral blood mononuclear cells from that sample were used for TCR beta sequencing. Genomic DNA extraction from the blood cell samples was performed with the Qiagen DNeasy Blood Extraction Kit. Sequences LNHDA (CDR1) and SQIVND (CDR2) are obtained from the germline V gene (reference sequence). Counted from cysteine to phenylalanine, this CDR3 has 17 amino acids. The read is trimmed to its CDR3 DNA, 51 bases read in frame from base 1. Libraries were prepared through the immunoSEQ multiplex PCR assay. The multiplex PCR relied on a mix of 60 forward primers for TCR Vbeta segments and 13 reverse primers for TCR Jbeta segments. A multiplex PCR assay on genomic DNA amplified the CDR3 region of rearranged TCR beta genes. The Illumina HiSeq System was used to sequence the amplified TCR beta libraries as 87-base-pair reads. Concerning the study's data processing: Across the roughly 600 repertoires, a later analysis counted roughly 84 million unique TCR beta chains, roughly 11 million of which were shared by at least two donors. Raw reads were error-corrected and collapsed into unique sequences with a nearest-neighbor algorithm that merged closely related sequences to remove PCR and sequencing errors. V, D and J gene segments were assigned by aligning CDR3 sequences to IMGT reference sequences. For a sequence to be retained, a match of at least six nucleotides to both a V gene segment and a J gene segment was required. A rearrangement counted as productive if the CDR3 had no stop codons and remained in frame with V and J, and every other rearrangement counted as non-productive. CDR3 was defined according to IMGT convention as the region running from the second conserved V-encoded cysteine to the conserved J-encoded phenylalanine. In an earlier analysis of around 600 of the donors, sequences lacking an unambiguous match to a single V gene segment were excluded. An earlier analysis of about 590 of the donors classified V segments as functional when productive rearrangements were above 56.7% and as segregating when the standard deviation between donors was above 5%. A statistical classification framework was built for diagnosing cytomegalovirus status from the catalog of TCR beta chain sequences. In a later analysis, TCR nucleotide sequences were compared against IMGT/GENE-DB human TR gene sequences so that V and J genes could be assigned. In a later analysis, CDR3 sequences and most-parsimonious VDJ recombination scenarios were assigned using the TCRdist pipeline. In a later analysis, each TCR beta chain was defined by its CDR3 amino acid sequence together with its V-gene family, and reads lacking a unique V-gene family were excluded. To address suspected cross-contamination and a sequencing artifact, a later analysis removed approximately 590 highly shared, low-generation-probability nucleotide sequences. In a later analysis, a clonal expansion index was calculated for each public chain from normalized within-repertoire ranks of inferred template counts. A later analysis computed generation probabilities with a VDJ recombination model fitted to out-of-frame rearrangements, and checked the results against IGoR. A later analysis scored TCR-TCR, TCR-HLA and TCR-CMV co-occurrence with hypergeometric tests, applying a repertoire-size bias correction to TCR pairs. In a later analysis, false discovery rates were estimated by permuting HLA or CMV assignments 20 times. In a later analysis, co-occurring TCRs were grouped with DBSCAN, and TCRdist sequence similarity was added when clustering was performed within HLA-allele-positive subsets. Repertoires with fewer than 30,000 or more than 120,000 public chains were left out of co-occurrence clustering, as were several repertoires with anomalous nucleotide sharing. TCRdb's version of the immuneACCESS table is confined to in-frame rearrangements and falls short of the full clone set. An unresolved V gene accounts for under half of the shortfall where checked; the remainder is of unknown origin. The DNA was the basis for D and trimming; V, J and clone size are from that table. The sample profile shows approximately 240,000 clones; around 88% of them were found once. 1% of the sample rests with the top ten.

The V and J genes are TRBV19 and TRBJ2-6, and perhaps TRBD1 as D gene, on 5 matching bases. The sequence was obtained from a woman younger than 30 in good health and CMV-seronegative. The sample comprised PBMCs. The DNA sequence is given as TGTGCCAGTAGTATAGGACAGCCCGTCTCTGGGGCCAACGTTCTGACTTTC. Its protein is CASSIGQPVSGANVLTF. Joined to the reference TRBV19 and TRBJ2-6 proteins, this CDR3 gives the full variable domain: DGGITQSPKYLFRKEGQNVTLSCEQNLNHDAMYWYRQDPGQGLRLIYYSQIVNDFQKGDIAEGYSVSREKKESFPLTVTSAQKNPTAFYLCASSIGQPVSGANVLTFGAGSRLTVL.